This T cell receptor beta chain was identified during a study of sequential checkpoint blockade in melanoma. Looking at the study overall: Arm A got nivolumab then ipilimumab; arm B the reverse, 1:1.

Measured with immunoSEQ multiplex PCR; TCRdb has only the in-frame clones, and not every one. The table has some 4,500 clones, about 60% seen once. V lost 5 bases, J lost 1 base, and 11 bases lay in between. This CDR3 contains 14 residues. Germline loops: CDR1 PRHDT, CDR2 FYEKMQ (reference sequence). The sample's treatment: randomized to nivolumab then ipilimumab (arm A) or the reverse (arm B). This sample comprised CD8+ T cells sorted from blood (inferred from file names), obtained from a patient given nivolumab and ipilimumab in sequence. The source of this sequence is a human donor with melanoma. The chain combines TRBV13 with TRBJ1-1, with D maybe TRBD1 (6 bases). CDR3 sequence reads: CASSNRVENTEAFF. CDR3 in DNA: TGTGCCAGCAGCAACAGGGTAGAGAACACTGAAGCTTTCTTT.